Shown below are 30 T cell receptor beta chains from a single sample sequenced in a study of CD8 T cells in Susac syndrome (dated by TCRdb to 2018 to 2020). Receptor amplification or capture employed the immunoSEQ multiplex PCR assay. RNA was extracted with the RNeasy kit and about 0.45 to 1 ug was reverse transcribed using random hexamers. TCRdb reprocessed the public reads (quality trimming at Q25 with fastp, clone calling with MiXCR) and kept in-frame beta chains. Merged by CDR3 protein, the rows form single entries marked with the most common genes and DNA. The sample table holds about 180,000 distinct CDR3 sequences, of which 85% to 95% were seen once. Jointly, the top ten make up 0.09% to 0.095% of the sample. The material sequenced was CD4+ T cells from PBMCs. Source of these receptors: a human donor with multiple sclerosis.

The CDR3 is CASSVAAESSYNEQFF. In DNA, the CDR3 is TGTGCCAGCAGTGTGGCAGCTGAGAGCTCCTACAATGAGCAGTTCTTC. The J gene is TRBJ2-1, the V gene TRBV6-1; D remains ambiguous. Germline assignment: CDR1 MNHNS and CDR2 SASEGT. The CDR3 runs 16 residues. Trimming took off 4 bases at V and 0 bases at J, with 13 bases between the two ends.

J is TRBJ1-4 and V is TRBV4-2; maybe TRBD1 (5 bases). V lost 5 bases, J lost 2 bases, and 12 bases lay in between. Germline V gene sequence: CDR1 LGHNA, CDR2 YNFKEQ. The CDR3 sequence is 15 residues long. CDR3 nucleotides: TGTGCCAGCAGCGTCTCGCGGGACACTAATGAAAAACTGTTTTTT. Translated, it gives CASSVSRDTNEKLFF.

CDR3: CASSWGGAGASNEQFF. The DNA of the CDR3 is TGTGCCAGCAGTTGGGGGGGAGCGGGAGCGTCCAATGAGCAGTTCTTC. The chain is built from TRBV6-6 and TRBJ2-1; 8 nucleotides agree with TRBD2. The CDR3 spans 16 residues. CDR1 and CDR2 (germline): MNHNY, SVGAGI (reference sequence). J gave up 6 bases and V 4 bases, and 11 bases lay outside the gene matches.

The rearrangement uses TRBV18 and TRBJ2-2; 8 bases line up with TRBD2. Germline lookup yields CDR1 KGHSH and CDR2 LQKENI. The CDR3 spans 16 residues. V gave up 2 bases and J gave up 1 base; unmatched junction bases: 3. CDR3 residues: CASSPRGLENTGELFF. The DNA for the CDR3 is TGTGCCAGCTCACCAAGGGGACTAGAGAACACCGGGGAGCTGTTTTTT.

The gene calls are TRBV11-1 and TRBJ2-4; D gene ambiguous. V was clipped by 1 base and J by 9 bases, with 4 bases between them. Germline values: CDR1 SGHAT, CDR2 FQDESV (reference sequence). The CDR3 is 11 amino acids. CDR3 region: CASSLGGIQYF. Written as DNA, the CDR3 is TGTGCCAGCAGCTTAGGAGGCATTCAGTACTTC.

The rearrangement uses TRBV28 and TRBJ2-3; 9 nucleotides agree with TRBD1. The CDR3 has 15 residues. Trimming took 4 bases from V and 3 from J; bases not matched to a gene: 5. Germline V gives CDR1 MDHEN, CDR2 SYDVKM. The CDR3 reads CASSWMGQGTDTQYF. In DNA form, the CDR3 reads TGTGCCAGCAGTTGGATGGGACAGGGTACAGATACGCAGTATTTT.

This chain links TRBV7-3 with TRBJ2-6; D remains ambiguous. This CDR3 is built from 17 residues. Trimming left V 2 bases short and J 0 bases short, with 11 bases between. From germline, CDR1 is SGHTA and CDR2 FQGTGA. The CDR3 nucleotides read TGTGCCAGCAGCTTACCCCCCCAGAGCTCTGGGGCCAACGTCCTGACTTTC. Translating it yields CASSLPPQSSGANVLTF.

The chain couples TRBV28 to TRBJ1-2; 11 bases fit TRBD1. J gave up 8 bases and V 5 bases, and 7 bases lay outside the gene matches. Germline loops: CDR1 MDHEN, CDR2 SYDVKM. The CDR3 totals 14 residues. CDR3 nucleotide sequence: TGTGCCAGCAGTCCCGGACAGGGGGCGGAAGGCTACACCTTC. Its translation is CASSPGQGAEGYTF.

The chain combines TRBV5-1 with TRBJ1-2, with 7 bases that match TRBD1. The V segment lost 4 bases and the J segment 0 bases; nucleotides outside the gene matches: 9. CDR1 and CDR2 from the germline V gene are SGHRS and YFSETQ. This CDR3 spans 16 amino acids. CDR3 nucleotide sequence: TGCGCCAGCAGCCCAGGGACAGCTTACGCTAACTATGGCTACACCTTC. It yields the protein CASSPGTAYANYGYTF.

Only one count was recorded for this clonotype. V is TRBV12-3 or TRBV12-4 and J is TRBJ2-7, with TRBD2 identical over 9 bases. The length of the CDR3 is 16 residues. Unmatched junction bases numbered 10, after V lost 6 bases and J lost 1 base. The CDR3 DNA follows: TGTGCCAGCAGGGCCGGTAGCGGGAGCGTATCCTACGAGCAGTACTTC. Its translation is CASRAGSGSVSYEQYF.

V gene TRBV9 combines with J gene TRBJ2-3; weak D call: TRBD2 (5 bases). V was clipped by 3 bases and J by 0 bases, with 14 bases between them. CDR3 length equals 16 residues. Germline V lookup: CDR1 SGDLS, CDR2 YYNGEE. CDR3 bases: TGTGCCAGCAGCGCACCCCCGGGGTCCAGCACAGATACGCAGTATTTT. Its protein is CASSAPPGSSTDTQYF.

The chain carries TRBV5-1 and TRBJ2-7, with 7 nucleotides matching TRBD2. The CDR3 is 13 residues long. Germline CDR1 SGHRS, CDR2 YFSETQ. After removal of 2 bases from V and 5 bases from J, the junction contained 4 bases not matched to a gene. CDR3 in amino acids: CASSFGTNNEQYF. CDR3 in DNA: TGCGCCAGCAGCTTCGGGACTAACAACGAGCAGTACTTC.

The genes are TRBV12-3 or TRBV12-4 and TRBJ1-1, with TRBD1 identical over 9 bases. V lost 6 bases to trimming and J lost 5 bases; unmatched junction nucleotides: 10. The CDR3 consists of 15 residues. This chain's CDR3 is CASSPGQGRGTEAFF. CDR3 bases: TGTGCCAGCAGCCCGGGACAGGGAAGGGGAACTGAAGCTTTCTTT.

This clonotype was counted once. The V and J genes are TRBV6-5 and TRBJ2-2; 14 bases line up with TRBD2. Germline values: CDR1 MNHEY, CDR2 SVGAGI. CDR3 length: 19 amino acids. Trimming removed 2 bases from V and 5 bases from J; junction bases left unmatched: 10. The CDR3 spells CASSYQSPGLAGVTGELFF. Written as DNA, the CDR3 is TGTGCCAGCAGTTACCAATCACCGGGACTAGCGGGAGTTACCGGGGAGCTGTTTTTT.

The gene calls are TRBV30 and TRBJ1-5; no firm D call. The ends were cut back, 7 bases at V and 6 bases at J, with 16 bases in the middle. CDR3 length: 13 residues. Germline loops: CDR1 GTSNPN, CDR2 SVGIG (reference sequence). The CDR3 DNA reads TGTGCCTATGGACCCTCGGACTCTCAGCCCCAGCATTTT. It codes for CAYGPSDSQPQHF.

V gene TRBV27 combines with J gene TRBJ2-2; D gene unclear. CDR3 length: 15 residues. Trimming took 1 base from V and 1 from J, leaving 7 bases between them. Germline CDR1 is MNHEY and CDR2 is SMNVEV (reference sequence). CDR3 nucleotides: TGTGCCAGCAGTTTATGGTCACAGAACACCGGGGAGCTGTTTTTT. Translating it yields CASSLWSQNTGELFF.

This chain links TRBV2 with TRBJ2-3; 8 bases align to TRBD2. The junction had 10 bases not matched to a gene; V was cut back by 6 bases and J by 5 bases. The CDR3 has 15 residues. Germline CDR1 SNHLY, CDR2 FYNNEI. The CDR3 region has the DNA TGTGCCAGCAGACCGGGACTAGTTGAGAAAGATACGCAGTATTTT. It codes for CASRPGLVEKDTQYF.

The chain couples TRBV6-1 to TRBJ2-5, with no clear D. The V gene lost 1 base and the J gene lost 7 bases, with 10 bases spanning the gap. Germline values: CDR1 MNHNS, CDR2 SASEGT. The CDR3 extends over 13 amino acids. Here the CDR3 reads CASSEVERGTQYF. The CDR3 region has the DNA TGTGCCAGCAGTGAAGTTGAGCGCGGGACCCAGTACTTC.

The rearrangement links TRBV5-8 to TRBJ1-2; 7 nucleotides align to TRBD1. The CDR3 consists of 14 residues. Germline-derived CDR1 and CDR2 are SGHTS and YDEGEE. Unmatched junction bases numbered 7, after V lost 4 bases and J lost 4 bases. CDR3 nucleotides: TGTGCCAGCAGCCGTCAGGGGGAGCGCTATGGCTACACCTTC. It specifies CASSRQGERYGYTF.

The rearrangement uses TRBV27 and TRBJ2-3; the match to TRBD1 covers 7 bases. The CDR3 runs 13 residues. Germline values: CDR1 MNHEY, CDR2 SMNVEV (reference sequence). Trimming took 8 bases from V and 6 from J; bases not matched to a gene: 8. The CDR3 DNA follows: TGTGCCAGCGGACAGGCCGGTTTGGATACGCAGTATTTT. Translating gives CASGQAGLDTQYF.

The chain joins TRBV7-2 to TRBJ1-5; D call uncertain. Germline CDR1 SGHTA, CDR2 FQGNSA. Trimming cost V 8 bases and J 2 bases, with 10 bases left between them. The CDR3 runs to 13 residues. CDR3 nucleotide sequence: TGTGCCAGCCAGAAAGATGGCAATCAGCCCCAGCATTTT. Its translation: CASQKDGNQPQHF. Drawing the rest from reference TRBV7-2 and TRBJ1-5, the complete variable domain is GAGVSQSPSNKVTEKGKDVELRCDPISGHTALYWYRQSLGQGLEFLIYFQGNSAPDKSGLPSDRFSAERTGGSVSTLTIQRTQQEDSAVYLCASQKDGNQPQHFGDGTRLSIL.

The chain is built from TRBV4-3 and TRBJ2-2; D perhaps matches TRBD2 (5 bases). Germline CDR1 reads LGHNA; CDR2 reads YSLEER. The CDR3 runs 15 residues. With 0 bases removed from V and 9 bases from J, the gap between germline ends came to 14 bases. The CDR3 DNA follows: TGCGCCAGCAGCCAAGACCTAGCCCCGGAAAGGGAGCTGTTTTTT. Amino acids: CASSQDLAPERELFF.

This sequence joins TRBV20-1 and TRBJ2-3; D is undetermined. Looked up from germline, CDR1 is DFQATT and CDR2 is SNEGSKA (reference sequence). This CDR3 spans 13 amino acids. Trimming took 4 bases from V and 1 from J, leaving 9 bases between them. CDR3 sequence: CSAKAPGTDTQYF. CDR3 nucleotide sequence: TGCAGTGCTAAAGCTCCTGGCACAGATACGCAGTATTTT.

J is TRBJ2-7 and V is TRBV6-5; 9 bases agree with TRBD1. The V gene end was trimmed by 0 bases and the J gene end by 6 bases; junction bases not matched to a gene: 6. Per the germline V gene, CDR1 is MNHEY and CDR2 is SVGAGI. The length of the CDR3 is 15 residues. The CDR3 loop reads CASSYSRTGDTEQYF. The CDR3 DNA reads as TGTGCCAGCAGTTACTCGAGGACAGGGGATACCGAGCAGTACTTC.

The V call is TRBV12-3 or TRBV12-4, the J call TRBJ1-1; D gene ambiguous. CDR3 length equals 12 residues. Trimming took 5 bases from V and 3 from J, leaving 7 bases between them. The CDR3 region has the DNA TGTGCCAGCAGTCAGGATTACACTGAAGCTTTCTTT. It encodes CASSQDYTEAFF.

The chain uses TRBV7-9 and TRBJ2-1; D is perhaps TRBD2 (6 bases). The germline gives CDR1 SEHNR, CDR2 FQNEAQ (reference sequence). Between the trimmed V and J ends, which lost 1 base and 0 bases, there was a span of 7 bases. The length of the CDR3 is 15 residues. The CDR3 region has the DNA TGTGCCAGCAGCTTAGGCGGGGCCTCCTACAATGAGCAGTTCTTC. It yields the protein CASSLGGASYNEQFF.

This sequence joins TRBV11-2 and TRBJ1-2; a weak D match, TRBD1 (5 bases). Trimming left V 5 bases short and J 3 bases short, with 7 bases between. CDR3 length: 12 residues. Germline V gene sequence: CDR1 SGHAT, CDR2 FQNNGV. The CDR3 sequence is CASSLGHYGYTF. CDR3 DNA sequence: TGTGCCAGCAGCCTGGGGCACTATGGCTACACCTTC.

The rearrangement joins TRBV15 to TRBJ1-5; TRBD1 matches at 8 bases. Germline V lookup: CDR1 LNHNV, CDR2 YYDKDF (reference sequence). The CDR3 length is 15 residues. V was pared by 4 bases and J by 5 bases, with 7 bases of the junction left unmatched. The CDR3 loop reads CATSKGATGDQPQHF. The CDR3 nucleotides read TGTGCCACCAGCAAAGGGGCGACAGGGGATCAGCCCCAGCATTTT.

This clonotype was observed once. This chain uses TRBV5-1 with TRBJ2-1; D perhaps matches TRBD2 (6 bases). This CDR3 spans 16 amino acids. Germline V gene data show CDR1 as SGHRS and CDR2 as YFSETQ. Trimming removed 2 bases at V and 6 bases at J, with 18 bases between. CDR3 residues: CASSFVATGEGNEQFF. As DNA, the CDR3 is TGCGCCAGCAGCTTTGTGGCGACGGGAGAAGGCAATGAGCAGTTCTTC.

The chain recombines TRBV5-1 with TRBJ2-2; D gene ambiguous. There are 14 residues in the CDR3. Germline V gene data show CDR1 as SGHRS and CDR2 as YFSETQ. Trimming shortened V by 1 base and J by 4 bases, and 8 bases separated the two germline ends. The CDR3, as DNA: TGCGCCAGCAGCTTGTTTGACTCCACCGGGGAGCTGTTTTTT. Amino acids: CASSLFDSTGELFF. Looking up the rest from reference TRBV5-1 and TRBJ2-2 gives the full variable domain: KAGVTQTPRYLIKTRGQQVTLSCSPISGHRSVSWYQQTPGQGLQFLFEYFSETQRNKGNFPGRFSGRQFSNSRSEMNVSTLELGDSALYLCASSLFDSTGELFFGEGSRLTVL.